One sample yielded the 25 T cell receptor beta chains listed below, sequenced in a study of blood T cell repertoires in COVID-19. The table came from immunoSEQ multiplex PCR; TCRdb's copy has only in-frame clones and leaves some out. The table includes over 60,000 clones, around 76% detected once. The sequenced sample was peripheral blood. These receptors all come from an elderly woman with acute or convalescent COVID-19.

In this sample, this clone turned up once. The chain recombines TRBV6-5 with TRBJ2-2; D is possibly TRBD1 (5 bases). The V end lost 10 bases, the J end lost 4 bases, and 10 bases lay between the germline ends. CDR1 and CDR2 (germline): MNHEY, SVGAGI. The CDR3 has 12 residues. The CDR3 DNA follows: TGTGCCACCAAAGGGGTCACCGGGGAGCTGTTTTTT. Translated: CATKGVTGELFF.

The CDR3 spells CASSTLTGASEQFF. CDR3 in DNA: TGTGCCAGTAGTACCCTGACAGGGGCGAGTGAGCAGTTCTTC. The V call is TRBV19, the J call TRBJ2-1; TRBD1 matches at 8 bases. Per the germline V gene, CDR1 is LNHDA and CDR2 is SQIVND (reference sequence). The CDR3 extends over 14 amino acids. The V segment lost 4 bases and the J segment 9 bases; nucleotides outside the gene matches: 8.

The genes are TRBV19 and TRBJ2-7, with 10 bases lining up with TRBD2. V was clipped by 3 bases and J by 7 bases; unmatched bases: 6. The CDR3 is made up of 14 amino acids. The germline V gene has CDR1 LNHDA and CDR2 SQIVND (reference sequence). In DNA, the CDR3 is TGTGCCAGTAGTATTCAGGGACTAGCGAGGGAGCAGTACTTC. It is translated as CASSIQGLAREQYF.

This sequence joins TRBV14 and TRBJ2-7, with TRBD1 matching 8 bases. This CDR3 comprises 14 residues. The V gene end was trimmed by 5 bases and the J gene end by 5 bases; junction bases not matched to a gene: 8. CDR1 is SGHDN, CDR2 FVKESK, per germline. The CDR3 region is CASSSRTGTDEQYF. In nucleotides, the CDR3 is TGTGCCAGCAGCTCTCGGACAGGGACGGACGAGCAGTACTTC.

The CDR3 spells CASSAKGLAGNSYNEQFF. The CDR3 DNA follows: TGTGCCAGCAGTGCAAAGGGACTAGCGGGAAATTCCTACAATGAGCAGTTCTTC. This chain joins TRBV5-4 and TRBJ2-1, with 13 bases matching TRBD2. This CDR3 has 18 amino acids. The germline V gene has CDR1 SGHNT and CDR2 YYREEE (reference sequence). Trimming took 5 bases from V and 1 from J; bases not matched to a gene: 9.

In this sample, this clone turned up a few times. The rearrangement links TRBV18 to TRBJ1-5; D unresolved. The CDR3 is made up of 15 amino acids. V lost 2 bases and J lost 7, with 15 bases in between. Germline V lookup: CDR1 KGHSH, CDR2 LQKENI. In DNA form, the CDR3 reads TGTGCCAGCTCACCAAAAGTCGGTGCGGGCCAGCCCCAGCATTTT. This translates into CASSPKVGAGQPQHF.

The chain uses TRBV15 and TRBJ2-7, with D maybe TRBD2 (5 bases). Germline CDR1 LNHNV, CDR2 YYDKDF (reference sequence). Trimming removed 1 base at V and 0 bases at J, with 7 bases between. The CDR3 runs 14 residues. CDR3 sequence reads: CATSRGGSSYEQYF. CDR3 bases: TGTGCCACCAGCAGAGGTGGGAGCTCCTACGAGCAGTACTTC.

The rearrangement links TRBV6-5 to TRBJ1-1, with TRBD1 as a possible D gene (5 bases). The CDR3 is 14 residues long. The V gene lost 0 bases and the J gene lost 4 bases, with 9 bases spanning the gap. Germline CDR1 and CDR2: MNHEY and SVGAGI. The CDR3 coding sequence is TGTGCCAGCAGTTACTCGACTGGGGCCACTGAAGCTTTCTTT. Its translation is CASSYSTGATEAFF.

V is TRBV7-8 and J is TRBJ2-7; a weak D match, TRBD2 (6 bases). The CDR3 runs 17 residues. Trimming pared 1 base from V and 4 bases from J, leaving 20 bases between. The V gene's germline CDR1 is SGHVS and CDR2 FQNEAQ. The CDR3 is CASSLGFLGRNGYEQYF. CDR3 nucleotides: TGTGCCAGCAGCTTAGGCTTTCTAGGGAGGAATGGGTACGAGCAGTACTTC.

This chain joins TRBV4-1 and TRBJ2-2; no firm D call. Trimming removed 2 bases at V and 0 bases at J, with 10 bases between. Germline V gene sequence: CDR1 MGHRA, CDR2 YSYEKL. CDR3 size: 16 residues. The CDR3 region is CASSQHASANTGELFF. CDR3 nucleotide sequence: TGCGCCAGCAGCCAACATGCCAGCGCGAACACCGGGGAGCTGTTTTTT.

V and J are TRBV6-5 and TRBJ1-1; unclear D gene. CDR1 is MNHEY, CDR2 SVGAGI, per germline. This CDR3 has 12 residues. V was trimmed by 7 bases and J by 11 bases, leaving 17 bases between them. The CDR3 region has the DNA TGTGCCAGCACCCACGGTGGTTCGTTGGCTTTCTTT. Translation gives CASTHGGSLAFF.

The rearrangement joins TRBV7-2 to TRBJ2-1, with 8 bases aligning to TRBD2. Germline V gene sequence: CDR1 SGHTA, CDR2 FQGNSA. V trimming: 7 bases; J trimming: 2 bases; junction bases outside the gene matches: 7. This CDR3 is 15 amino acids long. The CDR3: CASTPGGRPYNEQFF. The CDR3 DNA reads TGTGCCAGCACCCCGGGGGGGCGGCCCTACAATGAGCAGTTCTTC.

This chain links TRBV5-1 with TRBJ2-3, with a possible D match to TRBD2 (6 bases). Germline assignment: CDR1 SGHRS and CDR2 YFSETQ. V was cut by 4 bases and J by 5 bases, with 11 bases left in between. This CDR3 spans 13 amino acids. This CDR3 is CASSRGALDTQYF. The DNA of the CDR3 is TGCGCCAGCAGCCGCGGGGCATTAGATACGCAGTATTTT.

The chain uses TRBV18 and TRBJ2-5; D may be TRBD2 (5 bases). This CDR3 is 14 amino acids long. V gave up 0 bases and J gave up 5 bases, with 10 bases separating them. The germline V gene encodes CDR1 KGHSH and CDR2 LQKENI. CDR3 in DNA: TGTGCCAGCTCACCACCATCACTAGTCGAGACCCAGTACTTC. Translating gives CASSPPSLVETQYF.

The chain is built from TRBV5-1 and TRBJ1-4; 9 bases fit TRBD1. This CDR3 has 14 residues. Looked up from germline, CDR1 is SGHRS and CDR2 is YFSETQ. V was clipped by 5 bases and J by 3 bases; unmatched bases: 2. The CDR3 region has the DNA TGCGCCAGCAGACAGGGGGCAGCTAATGAAAAACTGTTTTTT. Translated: CASRQGAANEKLFF.

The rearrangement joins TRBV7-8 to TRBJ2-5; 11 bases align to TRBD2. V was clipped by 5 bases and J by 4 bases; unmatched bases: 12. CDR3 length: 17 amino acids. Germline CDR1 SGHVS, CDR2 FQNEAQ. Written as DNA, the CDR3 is TGTGCCAGCAGCCCAAGCTGGACTAGCGGGTTGGGAGAGACCCAGTACTTC. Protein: CASSPSWTSGLGETQYF.

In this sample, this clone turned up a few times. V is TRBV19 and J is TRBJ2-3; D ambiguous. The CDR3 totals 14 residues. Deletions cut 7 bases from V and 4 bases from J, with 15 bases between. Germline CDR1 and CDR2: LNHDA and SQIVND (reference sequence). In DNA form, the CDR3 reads TGTGCCAGTACCCCGATCGGGTGGGCAGATACGCAGTATTTT. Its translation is CASTPIGWADTQYF.

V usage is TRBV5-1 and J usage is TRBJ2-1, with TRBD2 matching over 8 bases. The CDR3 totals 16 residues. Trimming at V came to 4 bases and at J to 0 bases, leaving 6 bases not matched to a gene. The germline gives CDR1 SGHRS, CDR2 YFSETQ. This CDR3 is CASSNSGTRSYNEQFF. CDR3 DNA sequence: TGCGCCAGCAGCAATAGCGGGACCCGCTCCTACAATGAGCAGTTCTTC. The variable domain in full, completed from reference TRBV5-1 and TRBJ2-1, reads KAGVTQTPRYLIKTRGQQVTLSCSPISGHRSVSWYQQTPGQGLQFLFEYFSETQRNKGNFPGRFSGRQFSNSRSEMNVSTLELGDSALYLCASSNSGTRSYNEQFFGPGTRLTVL.

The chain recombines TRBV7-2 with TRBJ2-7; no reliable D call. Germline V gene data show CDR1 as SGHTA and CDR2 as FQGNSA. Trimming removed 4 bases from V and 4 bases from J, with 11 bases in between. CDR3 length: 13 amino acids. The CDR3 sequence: CASSSATGYEQYF. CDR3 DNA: TGTGCCAGCAGCTCGGCGACGGGTTACGAGCAGTACTTC.

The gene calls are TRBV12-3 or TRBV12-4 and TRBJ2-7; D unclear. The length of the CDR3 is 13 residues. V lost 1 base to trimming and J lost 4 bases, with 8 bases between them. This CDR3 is CASSLGSPYEQYF. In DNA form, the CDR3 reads TGTGCCAGCAGTTTAGGTAGTCCGTACGAGCAGTACTTC.

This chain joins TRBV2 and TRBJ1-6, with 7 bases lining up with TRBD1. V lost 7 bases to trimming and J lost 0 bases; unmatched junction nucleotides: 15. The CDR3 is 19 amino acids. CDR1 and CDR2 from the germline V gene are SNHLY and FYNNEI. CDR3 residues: CASKRRDSGLSSYNSPLHF. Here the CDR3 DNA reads TGTGCCAGCAAGAGAAGGGACAGTGGCTTAAGCTCCTATAATTCACCCCTCCACTTT.

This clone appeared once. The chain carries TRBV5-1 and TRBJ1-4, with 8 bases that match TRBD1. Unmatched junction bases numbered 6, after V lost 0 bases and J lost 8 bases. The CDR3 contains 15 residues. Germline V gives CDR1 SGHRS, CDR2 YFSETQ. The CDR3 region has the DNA TGCGCCAGCAGCTTGGGACAGGGGAAAGAAGAAAAACTGTTTTTT. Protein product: CASSLGQGKEEKLFF.

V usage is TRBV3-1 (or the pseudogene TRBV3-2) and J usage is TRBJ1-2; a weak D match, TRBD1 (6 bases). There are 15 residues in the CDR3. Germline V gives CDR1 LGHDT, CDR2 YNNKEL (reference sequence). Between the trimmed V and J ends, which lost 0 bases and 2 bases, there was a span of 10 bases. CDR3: CASSQDNTGNYGYTF. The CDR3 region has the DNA TGTGCCAGCAGCCAAGATAACACAGGGAACTATGGCTACACCTTC.

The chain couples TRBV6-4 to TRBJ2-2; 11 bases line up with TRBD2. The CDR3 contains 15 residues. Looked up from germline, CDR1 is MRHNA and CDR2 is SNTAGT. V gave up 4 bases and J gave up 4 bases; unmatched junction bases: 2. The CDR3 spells CASSAGTSGTGELFF. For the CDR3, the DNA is TGTGCCAGCAGTGCCGGGACTAGCGGCACCGGGGAGCTGTTTTTT.

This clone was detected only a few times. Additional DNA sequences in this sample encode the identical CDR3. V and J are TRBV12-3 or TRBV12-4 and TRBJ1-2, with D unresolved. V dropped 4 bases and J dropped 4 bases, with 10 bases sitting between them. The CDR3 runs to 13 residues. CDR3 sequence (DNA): TGTGCCAGCAGTTCTACGGGGAGCTATGGCTACACCTTC. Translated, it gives CASSSTGSYGYTF.